This TCR beta chain was captured in a study of blood T cell repertoires in COVID-19. Assay used: immunoSEQ multiplex PCR; TCRdb lists only in-frame clones, some missing. The sample comprises around 180,000 clones, less than 85% of which are singletons, and approximately 7.1% rests with the top ten. The sequencing sample was made of peripheral blood. This receptor was identified in a human donor in a cohort sampled during active COVID-19.

The CDR3, as DNA: TGTGCCAGCAGTGGGGGGTCCTATACGCAGTATTTT. Translating gives CASSGGSYTQYF. The J gene is TRBJ2-3, the V gene TRBV12-3 or TRBV12-4; D might be TRBD2 (6 bases). There are 12 residues in the CDR3. V gave up 5 bases and J gave up 7 bases, with 10 bases separating them.